Sequencing of this T cell receptor (beta chain) was carried out in a study of cytomegalovirus exposure and HLA in healthy donors. Germline CDR1 reads SGHTA; CDR2 reads FQGNSA. V lost 2 bases and J 1 base, leaving 3 bases between the germline ends. This CDR3 has 14 residues. Both 60 Vbeta primers and 13 Jbeta primers went into the PCR. The method was immunoSEQ multiplex PCR; TCRdb's version includes in-frame clones alone and lacks a portion of them. The table lists 80,000 to 100,000 clones, more than 65% of them singletons, with 16% in the top ten. This clonotype was sampled from a woman aged 18-29 years in good health and CMV-seropositive. Sequenced material: PBMCs. The rearrangement links TRBV7-2 to TRBJ2-6; D not certain. This CDR3 reads CASSLSSGANVLTF. CDR3 sequence (DNA): TGTGCCAGCAGCTTATCTTCTGGGGCCAACGTCCTGACTTTC.